This T cell receptor (beta chain) stems from a study of cytotoxic CD8 clonotypes in ibrutinib-treated CLL. Study-wide context: IGHV unmutated roughly 18; relapsed/refractory around twelve; treatment-naive about 15. General study results and limits: Clonality rose at ibrutinib response, held steady in sustained remission, and fell toward baseline at progression. Measured clonality at baseline was greater than in age-matched healthy donors and tracked with circulating CD8+ T-cell counts. There were few public clonotypes, and on treatment they contracted or stayed stable.

Note on this clone: The antigen remains unidentified.

J was trimmed by 5 bases and V by 5 bases; bases with no gene match: 6. CDR3 length: 14 amino acids. Germline-derived CDR1 and CDR2 are SGHTA and FQGTGA. This table comes from immunoSEQ multiplex PCR, and its TCRdb copy is limited to in-frame clones, with some not included. The sample includes some 130,000 clones, about 78% of them seen just once. The chain couples TRBV7-3 to TRBJ1-2, with 9 nucleotides matching TRBD1. This clonotype was sampled from a human donor with chronic lymphocytic leukemia. The material was PBMCs, obtained after 24 months of ibrutinib treatment. The CDR3 spells CASSPGQGNYGYTF. The CDR3 DNA reads TGTGCCAGCAGCCCAGGACAGGGGAATTATGGCTACACCTTC.